A selection of T cell receptor beta chains follows, all from one sample in a study of T cell responses to AZD1222 COVID-19 vaccine. Clones were read by immunoSEQ multiplex PCR, and TCRdb kept only the in-frame ones, dropping some. The data show approximately 180,000 clones, approximately 90% seen once. The sample was peripheral blood, taken on day 0 of AZD1222 vaccination. The receptors here all came from an adult in good health. Each CDR3 is given with its conserved first and last residue. A D gene is named only where the DNA matches it firmly. A clone size is listed for some rows: how often the clone was seen (once, few, many), or a class if it is expanded.

d_call j_call clone_size v_call cdr3_aa cdr3_nt
. TRBJ1-5 . TRBV15 CATSSRRGQPQHF TGTGCCACCAGCAGCCGGAGGGGTCAGCCCCAGCATTTT
. TRBJ2-7 . TRBV14 CASSQDFPSPKEQYF TGTGCCAGCAGCCAAGATTTTCCCAGTCCCAAGGAGCAGTACTTC
TRBD1 TRBJ2-7 . TRBV4-2 CASSQDEQGASREQYF TGTGCCAGCAGCCAAGATGAACAGGGGGCCTCTCGGGAGCAGTACTTC
. TRBJ2-7 . TRBV2 CASSETLGIPGEQYF TGTGCCAGCAGTGAGACCTTAGGGATCCCAGGAGAGCAGTACTTC
. TRBJ1-4 . TRBV30 CAWTRGGLEEKLFF TGTGCCTGGACGAGAGGGGGGCTGGAGGAAAAACTGTTTTTT
TRBD1 TRBJ2-7 . TRBV19 CASSWDSSYEQHF TGTGCCAGTAGTTGGGACAGCTCCTACGAGCAGCACTTC
. TRBJ1-6 few TRBV2 CASRGVGSSYNSPLHF TGTGCCAGCAGGGGAGTGGGCTCCTCCTATAATTCACCCCTCCACTTT
TRBD1 TRBJ1-1 few TRBV11-2 CASSPGTGVMNTEAFF TGTGCCAGCAGTCCCGGGACAGGCGTCATGAACACTGAAGCTTTCTTT
TRBD2 TRBJ2-5 . TRBV3-1/TRBV3-2 CASSHSGGQETQYF TGTGCCAGCAGCCATAGCGGGGGCCAAGAGACCCAGTACTTC
. TRBJ2-7 . TRBV15 CATSRERGLGGAYEQYF TGTGCCACCAGCAGAGAGAGGGGGTTGGGCGGAGCCTACGAGCAGTACTTC
. TRBJ1-5 once TRBV6-2/TRBV6-3 CASTPTDFQPQHF TGTGCCAGCACCCCAACCGATTTTCAGCCCCAGCATTTT
. TRBJ1-1 . TRBV5-6 CASSLGGGTEAFF TGTGCCAGCAGCTTGGGAGGGGGCACTGAAGCTTTCTTT
TRBD2 TRBJ2-1 . TRBV19 CASSQGLASNEQFF TGTGCCAGTAGTCAGGGACTAGCTTCCAATGAGCAGTTCTTC
. TRBJ2-3 once TRBV7-3 CASSLSGVKTDTQYF TGTGCCAGCAGCTTAAGCGGGGTTAAAACAGATACGCAGTATTTT
TRBD1 TRBJ2-2 . TRBV6-2/TRBV6-3 CASSRTGLHTGELFF TGTGCCAGCAGTAGGACAGGGCTGCACACCGGGGAGCTGTTTTTT
. TRBJ2-7 . TRBV4-2 CASSQGGRDEQYF TGTGCCAGCAGCCAAGGTGGGCGGGATGAGCAGTACTTC
. TRBJ2-3 . TRBV7-9 CASSPPPVADTQYF TGTGCCAGCAGCCCCCCCCCGGTGGCAGATACGCAGTATTTT
. TRBJ1-1 . TRBV19 CASTDRRAEAFF TGTGCCAGTACCGACAGGCGGGCCGAAGCTTTCTTT
. TRBJ1-2 . TRBV27 CASSLGNTF TGTGCCAGCAGTCTGGGAAACACCTTC
. TRBJ2-2 few TRBV29-1 CSVGSGGTGELFF TGCAGCGTTGGGTCAGGTGGCACCGGGGAGCTGTTTTTT
TRBD1 TRBJ2-2 once TRBV7-8 CASRQTGTGRTGELFF TGTGCCAGCAGACAGACCGGGACAGGGCGCACCGGGGAGCTGTTTTTT
. TRBJ2-7 . TRBV27 CASSPSGAEQYF TGTGCCAGCAGTCCCTCTGGAGCCGAGCAGTACTTC
. TRBJ1-6 . TRBV9 CASSVEGYNSPLHF TGTGCCAGCAGCGTAGAGGGGTATAATTCACCCCTCCACTTT
. TRBJ1-4 . TRBV11-3 CASSLGGTSEKLFF TGTGCCAGCAGCTTAGGTGGCACCTCAGAAAAACTGTTTTTT
. TRBJ2-7 . TRBV7-2 CASSLQGSSYEQYF TGTGCCAGCAGCTTACAGGGATCAAGCTACGAGCAGTACTTC
TRBD2 TRBJ2-5 . TRBV9 CASSASGGSAETQYF TGTGCCAGCAGCGCCAGCGGGGGATCTGCGGAGACCCAGTACTTC
. TRBJ2-7 . TRBV19 CASTGSPYEQYF TGTGCCAGTACTGGGTCCCCCTACGAGCAGTACTTC
TRBD1 TRBJ2-2 once TRBV30 CAWSGPGQGANTGELFF TGTGCCTGGAGCGGCCCCGGACAGGGGGCCAACACCGGGGAGCTGTTTTTT
TRBD1 TRBJ2-3 . TRBV11-2 CASSLGGHTDTQYF TGTGCCAGCAGCCTAGGGGGCCACACAGATACGCAGTATTTT
. TRBJ1-5 . TRBV7-9 CASSWGRQPQHF TGTGCCAGCAGTTGGGGGCGGCAGCCCCAGCATTTT
. TRBJ1-2 . TRBV7-2 CASSVRDGYGYTF TGTGCCAGCAGCGTCCGGGACGGTTATGGCTACACCTTC
. TRBJ1-2 . TRBV3-1/TRBV3-2 CASSPQDWSYGYTF TGTGCCAGCAGCCCACAGGACTGGTCCTATGGCTACACCTTC
. TRBJ1-2 . TRBV6-5 CASSLTRAAANYGYTF TGTGCCAGCAGTTTGACCCGGGCCGCAGCTAACTATGGCTACACCTTC
TRBD2 TRBJ2-4 . TRBV6-2/TRBV6-3 CASSRLAGGPGNIQYF TGTGCCAGCAGTAGACTAGCGGGGGGGCCGGGAAACATTCAGTACTTC
. TRBJ2-7 . TRBV2 CASDLSGIRNEQYF TGTGCCAGTGACTTATCCGGAATTCGAAACGAGCAGTACTTC
TRBD2 TRBJ2-7 . TRBV27 CASRSELGLAGYEQYF TGTGCCAGCAGGAGCGAATTAGGACTAGCGGGCTACGAGCAGTACTTC
TRBD2 TRBJ2-5 . TRBV2 CASSLAGGRGETQYF TGTGCCAGCAGTTTAGCGGGGGGGCGTGGGGAGACCCAGTACTTC
. TRBJ2-5 . TRBV9 CASSVAGGLETQYF TGTGCCAGCAGCGTGGCAGGGGGGTTAGAGACCCAGTACTTC
TRBD1 TRBJ1-4 . TRBV13 CASSLTGIGEKLFF TGTGCCAGCAGCTTGACAGGGATTGGTGAAAAACTGTTTTTT
TRBD1 TRBJ1-2 . TRBV18 CASSLAGTDITYGYTF TGTGCCAGCTCACTGGCCGGGACAGACATTACCTATGGCTACACCTTC
TRBD1 TRBJ2-7 . TRBV7-8 CASSLVQGGSYEQYF TGTGCCAGCAGCTTAGTACAGGGGGGATCCTACGAGCAGTACTTC
TRBD1 TRBJ2-7 once TRBV27 CASRLGGTGSYEQYF TGTGCCAGCAGGCTAGGGGGGACAGGCTCCTACGAGCAGTACTTC
TRBD1 TRBJ2-7 . TRBV15 CATSSRDRGTYEQYF TGTGCCACCAGCAGCCGGGACAGGGGGACCTACGAGCAGTACTTC
. TRBJ2-7 . TRBV4-2 CASSQEHSSYYEQYF TGTGCCAGCAGCCAAGAGCACAGCTCCTACTACGAGCAGTACTTC
. TRBJ1-1 . TRBV6-5 CASSRAGGDTEAFF TGTGCCAGCTCCCGGGCCGGGGGGGACACTGAAGCTTTCTTT
TRBD1 TRBJ1-5 . TRBV11-2 CASSEAGGGQPQHF TGTGCCAGCAGCGAAGCAGGGGGAGGTCAGCCCCAGCATTTT
TRBD1 TRBJ2-1 few TRBV7-3 CASSMDGNRGPRNEQFF TGTGCCAGCAGCATGGATGGTAACAGGGGGCCCCGGAATGAGCAGTTCTTC
. TRBJ2-7 . TRBV6-2/TRBV6-3 CASSPITGTLSSYEQYF TGTGCCAGCAGTCCAATAACCGGGACCCTAAGCTCCTACGAGCAGTACTTC
. TRBJ1-1 . TRBV10-3 CATWDNGGTEAFF TGTGCCACATGGGATAATGGGGGCACTGAAGCTTTCTTT
TRBD1 TRBJ1-4 . TRBV6-5 CASSRTGGNEKLFF TGTGCCAGCAGTCGGACAGGGGGGAATGAAAAACTGTTTTTT
. TRBJ1-5 . TRBV2 CASRRDTNQPQHF TGTGCCAGCAGGAGGGACACAAATCAGCCCCAGCATTTT